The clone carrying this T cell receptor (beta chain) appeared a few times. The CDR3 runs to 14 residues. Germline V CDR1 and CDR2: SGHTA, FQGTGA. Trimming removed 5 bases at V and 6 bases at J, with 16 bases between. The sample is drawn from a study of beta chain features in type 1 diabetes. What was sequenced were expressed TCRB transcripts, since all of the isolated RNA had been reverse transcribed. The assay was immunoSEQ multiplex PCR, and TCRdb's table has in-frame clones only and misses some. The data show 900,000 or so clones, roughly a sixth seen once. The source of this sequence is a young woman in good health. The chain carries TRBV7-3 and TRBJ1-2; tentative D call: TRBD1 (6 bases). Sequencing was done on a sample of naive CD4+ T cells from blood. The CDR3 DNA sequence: TGTGCCAGCAGCCAACAGGGAGGGCGCCATGGCTACACCTTC. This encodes CASSQQGGRHGYTF.